The rows below give T cell receptor beta chains drawn from one sample of a study of blood T cell repertoires in COVID-19. Measured with immunoSEQ multiplex PCR; TCRdb has only the in-frame clones, and not every one. Of 130,000 or so clones in the sample, more than 85% were seen once. Sequencing was carried out using peripheral blood. The origin of the receptors is a man between 45 and 60 years old with active or convalescent COVID-19. Each CDR3 is given with its conserved first and last residue. Each record gives: J gene, D gene, clone size, V gene, CDR3 protein, CDR3 DNA. A D gene is named only where the DNA matches it firmly. A row's size may be missing; if present it is once, few, many or a size class.

TRBJ2-3	-	-	TRBV4-1	CASSQGPGMVTDTQYF	TGCGCCAGCAGCCAAGGCCCGGGAATGGTGACAGATACGCAGTATTTT
TRBJ1-1	TRBD1	-	TRBV2	CASSWDRTNTEAFF	TGTGCCAGCAGTTGGGACAGGACTAACACTGAAGCTTTCTTT
TRBJ1-1	-	-	TRBV29-1	CSVCRGNTEAFF	TGCAGCGTATGCAGGGGGAACACTGAAGCTTTCTTT
TRBJ1-1	TRBD1	once	TRBV5-1	CASSLEGALNTEAFF	TGCGCCAGCAGCTTGGAGGGGGCCCTGAACACTGAAGCTTTCTTT
TRBJ1-2	TRBD1	-	TRBV19	CASSGTDLSGYTF	TGTGCCAGTAGCGGGACAGATCTTTCCGGCTACACCTTC
TRBJ2-1	-	-	TRBV15	CATSREGTTFYNEQFF	TGTGCCACCAGCAGAGAAGGGACAACCTTTTACAATGAGCAGTTCTTC
TRBJ2-2	-	once	TRBV19	CASSGGHQTGELFF	TGTGCCAGTAGTGGGGGACACCAAACCGGGGAGCTGTTTTTT
TRBJ2-1	TRBD2	-	TRBV27	CASSFGTSGRSSYNEQFF	TGTGCCAGCAGTTTTGGGACTAGCGGGCGAAGCTCCTACAATGAGCAGTTCTTC
TRBJ1-1	TRBD1	once	TRBV5-4	CASSSKTGGYTEAFF	TGTGCCAGCAGCTCAAAAACAGGGGGCTACACTGAAGCTTTCTTT
TRBJ1-1	-	-	TRBV28	CASRRAGNTEAFF	TGTGCCAGCAGGAGGGCAGGGAACACTGAAGCTTTCTTT
TRBJ2-3	TRBD1	once	TRBV2	CARGTGGTDTQYF	TGTGCCAGAGGGACAGGGGGGACAGATACGCAGTATTTT
TRBJ2-7	TRBD1	-	TRBV4-1	CASSRSGTGMDEQYF	TGCGCCAGCAGCCGGTCCGGGACAGGGATGGACGAGCAGTACTTC
TRBJ1-6	TRBD1	-	TRBV4-1	CASSQEAEQGLNSPLHF	TGCGCCAGCAGCCAAGAGGCTGAACAGGGGCTTAATTCACCCCTCCACTTT
TRBJ2-7	TRBD2	-	TRBV5-1	CASSATGTSGLRGVQYF	TGCGCCAGCAGCGCGACCGGGACTAGCGGATTAAGGGGGGTGCAGTACTTC
TRBJ1-6	-	-	TRBV19	CASSTSGGSNSPLHF	TGTGCCAGTAGTACCTCGGGGGGATCTAATTCACCCCTCCACTTT
TRBJ2-7	-	-	TRBV27	CASSFRGSYYEQYF	TGTGCCAGCAGTTTTAGAGGCTCTTACTACGAGCAGTACTTC
TRBJ2-7	-	once	TRBV7-2	CASSFLGGEPYEQYF	TGTGCCAGCAGCTTTTTGGGCGGGGAACCCTACGAGCAGTACTTC
TRBJ1-2	TRBD1	-	TRBV30	CAWTPDGTGYYGYTF	TGTGCCTGGACCCCAGATGGGACAGGGTACTATGGCTACACCTTC
TRBJ2-1	TRBD2	-	TRBV7-2	CASSSMGLAGGRSYNEQFF	TGTGCCAGCAGCTCCATGGGACTAGCGGGGGGGCGCTCCTACAATGAGCAGTTCTTC
TRBJ1-6	-	-	TRBV6-2/TRBV6-3	CASSYPGDGAASYNSPLHF	TGTGCCAGCAGTTACCCGGGAGACGGAGCCGCCTCCTATAATTCACCCCTCCACTTT
TRBJ2-7	TRBD2	-	TRBV7-2	CASSLGLAGAHEQYF	TGTGCCAGCAGCTTGGGACTAGCGGGGGCCCACGAGCAGTACTTC
TRBJ2-5	-	-	TRBV12-5	CASAGGAQETQYF	TGTGCTAGTGCCGGGGGAGCTCAAGAGACCCAGTACTTC
TRBJ1-2	-	-	TRBV25-1	CASSESSVTNYGYTF	TGTGCCAGCAGTGAGTCGTCGGTAACTAACTATGGCTACACCTTC
TRBJ2-5	TRBD1	few	TRBV18	CASSPDRVVQETQYF	TGTGCCAGCTCACCGGACAGGGTGGTTCAAGAGACCCAGTACTTC
TRBJ2-7	-	once	TRBV7-2	CASSTQGGNYEQYF	TGTGCCAGCAGCACACAGGGTGGAAACTACGAGCAGTACTTC
TRBJ2-1	TRBD2	few	TRBV27	CASSQLAGRSSYNEQFF	TGTGCCAGCAGCCAACTAGCGGGAAGGAGCTCCTACAATGAGCAGTTCTTC
TRBJ2-3	-	-	TRBV7-9	CASRPTTDTQYF	TGTGCCAGCAGGCCGACAACAGATACGCAGTATTTT
TRBJ2-1	-	-	TRBV7-2	CASSLDGGSYNEQFF	TGTGCCAGCAGCTTAGACGGCGGCTCCTACAATGAGCAGTTCTTC
TRBJ2-3	TRBD2	-	TRBV7-2	CASSTRLAGPVRTQYF	TGTGCCAGCAGCACCAGACTAGCGGGGCCCGTTAGGACGCAGTATTTT
TRBJ2-7	TRBD1	-	TRBV6-5	CATDLGQGIVYEQYF	TGTGCCACCGACTTGGGACAGGGTATTGTCTACGAGCAGTACTTC
TRBJ2-7	-	-	TRBV5-6	CASSADRTYEQYF	TGTGCCAGCAGCGCCGACAGAACCTACGAGCAGTACTTC
TRBJ2-5	TRBD1	-	TRBV5-4	CASRYRGQETQYF	TGTGCCAGCAGATACAGGGGTCAGGAGACCCAGTACTTC
TRBJ1-2	-	-	TRBV4-3	CASSQDRRNYGYTF	TGCGCCAGCAGCCAAGATCGCAGAAACTATGGCTACACCTTC
TRBJ2-7	-	-	TRBV10-2	CASREGAAISYEQYF	TGCGCCAGCAGAGAAGGGGCGGCGATCTCCTACGAGCAGTACTTC
TRBJ2-1	TRBD2	-	TRBV18	CASSLGLAGREQFF	TGTGCCAGCTCCCTCGGACTAGCGGGTAGAGAGCAGTTCTTC
TRBJ1-1	-	-	TRBV10-3	CAINQGRRTEAFF	TGTGCCATCAATCAGGGTAGGAGAACTGAAGCTTTCTTT
TRBJ2-5	TRBD2	-	TRBV6-2/TRBV6-3	CASSHRSGEETQYF	TGTGCCAGCAGCCACCGTAGCGGGGAAGAGACCCAGTACTTC
TRBJ2-3	-	-	TRBV2	CADRDNTDTQYF	TGTGCCGACCGGGACAACACAGATACGCAGTATTTT
TRBJ1-2	-	-	TRBV7-2	CASSLVGEERINGYTF	TGTGCCAGCAGCTTAGTCGGGGAGGAACGGATAAATGGCTACACCTTC
TRBJ1-3	TRBD1	-	TRBV3-1/TRBV3-2	CASSHRQGGGNTIYF	TGTGCCAGCAGCCATCGACAGGGGGGCGGAAACACCATATATTTT
TRBJ2-2	TRBD2	-	TRBV28	CASFRLGTSGKPINTGELFF	TGTGCCAGTTTCAGGCTCGGGACTAGCGGAAAACCTATAAACACCGGGGAGCTGTTTTTT
TRBJ1-4	-	-	TRBV5-1	CASSLRGANEKLFF	TGCGCCAGCAGCTTGCGGGGGGCTAATGAAAAACTGTTTTTT
TRBJ2-7	TRBD1	-	TRBV5-8	CASSAGDRAFSYEQYF	TGTGCCAGCAGCGCGGGCGACAGGGCGTTTTCCTACGAGCAGTACTTC
TRBJ2-3	TRBD2	-	TRBV6-4	CASSALAGGGDTQYF	TGTGCCAGCAGTGCACTAGCGGGAGGCGGAGATACGCAGTATTTT
TRBJ1-5	-	once	TRBV19	CASSGQYNQPQHF	TGTGCCAGTAGCGGACAGTACAATCAGCCCCAGCATTTT
TRBJ2-7	TRBD1	-	TRBV7-2	CASSLTTGGYYEQYF	TGTGCCAGCAGCTTAACGACAGGGGGCTACTACGAGCAGTACTTC
TRBJ2-7	-	-	TRBV3-1/TRBV3-2	CASSQVPDSGFRMYEQYF	TGTGCCAGCAGCCAAGTCCCGGACTCAGGATTCCGGATGTACGAGCAGTACTTC
TRBJ2-1	TRBD2	-	TRBV5-4	CASSLVLAASYNEQFF	TGTGCCAGCAGCTTGGTACTAGCGGCCTCCTACAATGAGCAGTTCTTC
TRBJ2-7	TRBD1	-	TRBV2	CASTITSGTGGYEQYF	TGTGCCAGCACCATAACCTCGGGGACAGGGGGCTACGAGCAGTACTTC
TRBJ2-1	TRBD1	-	TRBV2	CASRTGEVRNEQFF	TGTGCCAGCAGGACAGGGGAAGTGAGAAATGAGCAGTTCTTC
TRBJ1-4	TRBD1	-	TRBV19	CASTGTGEITNEKLFF	TGTGCCAGTACCGGGACAGGGGAGATCACTAATGAAAAACTGTTTTTT
TRBJ2-1	-	few	TRBV18	CASSPRSDNEQFF	TGTGCCAGCTCACCCCGTTCGGACAATGAGCAGTTCTTC
TRBJ1-3	TRBD1	-	TRBV7-2	CASSLTSTGAGNTIYF	TGTGCCAGCAGCCTCACGTCGACAGGGGCTGGAAACACCATATATTTT
TRBJ1-6	-	-	TRBV28	CASDPRNSPLHF	TGTGCCAGCGACCCGCGGAATTCACCCCTCCACTTT
TRBJ2-7	TRBD2	-	TRBV2	CASRTGLPSEQYF	TGTGCCAGCAGGACGGGACTACCTTCAGAGCAGTACTTC
TRBJ2-5	TRBD1	-	TRBV5-1	CASSQAGGQETQYF	TGCGCCAGCAGCCAAGCAGGGGGCCAAGAGACCCAGTACTTC
TRBJ1-1	TRBD1	-	TRBV5-4	CASSSVGTGGTEAFF	TGTGCCAGCAGCTCGGTCGGGACAGGGGGCACTGAAGCTTTCTTT
TRBJ2-1	TRBD1	-	TRBV6-1	CASSDKGSTGKGGEQFF	TGTGCCAGCAGTGATAAGGGATCGACAGGGAAAGGGGGTGAGCAGTTCTTC
TRBJ1-1	-	-	TRBV6-2/TRBV6-3	CASSYYPRLNTEAFF	TGTGCCAGCAGTTACTACCCCCGGTTGAACACTGAAGCTTTCTTT
TRBJ2-7	-	-	TRBV27	CASSLRGKLVEQYF	TGTGCCAGCAGTTTACGGGGGAAACTGGTAGAGCAGTACTTC